This T cell receptor beta chain was identified during a study of blood T cell repertoires in COVID-19. About the study: The United States, Italy and Spain supplied acute and convalescent COVID-19 samples.

Between the trimmed V and J ends, which lost 8 bases and 0 bases, there was a span of 12 bases. Germline V lookup: CDR1 SNHLY, CDR2 FYNNEI. There are 14 residues in the CDR3. Only in-frame clones appear in the TCRdb table, and some are missing; sequencing was by immunoSEQ multiplex PCR. The data contain hundreds of thousands of clones, around nine tenths of them singletons. The TCR comes from a man aged 70-80 years with acute or convalescent COVID-19. The chain links TRBV2 to TRBJ2-3; D not certain. Sequenced material: peripheral blood. The CDR3 DNA sequence: TGTGCCAGCGCTCGTCGGAGTAGCACAGATACGCAGTATTTT. It is translated as CASARRSSTDTQYF.